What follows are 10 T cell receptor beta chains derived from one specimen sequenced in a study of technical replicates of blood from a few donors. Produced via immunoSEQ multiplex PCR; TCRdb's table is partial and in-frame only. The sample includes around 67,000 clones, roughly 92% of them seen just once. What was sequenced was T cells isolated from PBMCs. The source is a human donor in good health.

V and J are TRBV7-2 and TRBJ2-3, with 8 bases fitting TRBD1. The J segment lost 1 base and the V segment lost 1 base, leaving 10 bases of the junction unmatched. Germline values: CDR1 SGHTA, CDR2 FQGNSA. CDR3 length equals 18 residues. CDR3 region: CASSLGQGMALGTDTQYF. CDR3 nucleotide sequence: TGTGCCAGCAGCTTAGGACAGGGGATGGCGTTGGGCACAGATACGCAGTATTTT.

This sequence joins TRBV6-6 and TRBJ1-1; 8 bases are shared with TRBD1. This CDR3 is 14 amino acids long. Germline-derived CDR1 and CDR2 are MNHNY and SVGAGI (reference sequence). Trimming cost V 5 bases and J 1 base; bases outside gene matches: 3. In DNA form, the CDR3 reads TGTGCCAGCAGTCCGACAGGGGCGAACACTGAAGCTTTCTTT. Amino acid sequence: CASSPTGANTEAFF.

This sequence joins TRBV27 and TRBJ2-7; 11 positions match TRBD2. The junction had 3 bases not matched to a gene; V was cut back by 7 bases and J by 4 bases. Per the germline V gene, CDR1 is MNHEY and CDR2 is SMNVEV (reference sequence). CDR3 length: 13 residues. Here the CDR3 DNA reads TGTGCCAGCACCCCTAGCGGGAGGTACGAGCAGTACTTC. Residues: CASTPSGRYEQYF.

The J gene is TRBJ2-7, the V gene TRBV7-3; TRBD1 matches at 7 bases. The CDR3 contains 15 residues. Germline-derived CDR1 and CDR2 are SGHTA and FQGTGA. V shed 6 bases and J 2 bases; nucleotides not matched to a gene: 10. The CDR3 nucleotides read TGTGCCAGCAGTCCCGGGACAGTCGTTGCCTACGAGCAGTACTTC. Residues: CASSPGTVVAYEQYF.

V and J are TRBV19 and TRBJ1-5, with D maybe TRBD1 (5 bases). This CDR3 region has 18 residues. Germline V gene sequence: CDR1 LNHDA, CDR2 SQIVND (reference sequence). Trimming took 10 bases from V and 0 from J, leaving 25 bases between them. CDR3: CATQNRWTLSYSNQPQHF. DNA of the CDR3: TGTGCCACCCAAAATCGGTGGACACTATCTTATAGCAATCAGCCCCAGCATTTT.

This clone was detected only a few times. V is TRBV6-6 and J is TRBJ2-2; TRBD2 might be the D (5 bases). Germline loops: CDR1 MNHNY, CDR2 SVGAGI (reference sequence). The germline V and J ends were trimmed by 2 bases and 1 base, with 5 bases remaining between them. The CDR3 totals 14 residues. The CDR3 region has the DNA TGTGCCAGCAGTTACCGGGGGAACACCGGGGAGCTGTTTTTT. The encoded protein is CASSYRGNTGELFF.

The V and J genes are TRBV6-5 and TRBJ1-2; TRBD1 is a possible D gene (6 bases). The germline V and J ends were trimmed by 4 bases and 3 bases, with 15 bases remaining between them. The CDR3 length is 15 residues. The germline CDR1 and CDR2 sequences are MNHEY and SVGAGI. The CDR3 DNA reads TGTGCCAGCAGTTCTATCTTGGACAGCCACTATGGCTACACCTTC. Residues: CASSSILDSHYGYTF.

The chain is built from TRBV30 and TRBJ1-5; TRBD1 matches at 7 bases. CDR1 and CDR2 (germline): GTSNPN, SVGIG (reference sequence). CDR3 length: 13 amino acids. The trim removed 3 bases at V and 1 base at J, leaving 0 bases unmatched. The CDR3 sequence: CAWRQGSNQPQHF. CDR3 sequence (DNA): TGTGCCTGGAGACAGGGGAGCAATCAGCCCCAGCATTTT.

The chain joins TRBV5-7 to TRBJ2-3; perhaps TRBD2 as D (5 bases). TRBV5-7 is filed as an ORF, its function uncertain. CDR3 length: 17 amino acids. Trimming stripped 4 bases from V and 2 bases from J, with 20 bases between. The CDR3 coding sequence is TGTGCCAGCAGCCTCCCAACACTAGGAGCCCACACAGATACGCAGTATTTT. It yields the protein CASSLPTLGAHTDTQYF.

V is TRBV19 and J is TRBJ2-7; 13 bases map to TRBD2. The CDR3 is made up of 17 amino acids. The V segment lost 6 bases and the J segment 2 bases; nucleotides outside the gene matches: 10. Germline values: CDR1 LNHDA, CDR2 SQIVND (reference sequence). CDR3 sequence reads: CASSTGTSGAAAYEQYF. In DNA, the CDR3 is TGTGCCAGTAGCACCGGGACTAGCGGGGCAGCGGCCTACGAGCAGTACTTC.